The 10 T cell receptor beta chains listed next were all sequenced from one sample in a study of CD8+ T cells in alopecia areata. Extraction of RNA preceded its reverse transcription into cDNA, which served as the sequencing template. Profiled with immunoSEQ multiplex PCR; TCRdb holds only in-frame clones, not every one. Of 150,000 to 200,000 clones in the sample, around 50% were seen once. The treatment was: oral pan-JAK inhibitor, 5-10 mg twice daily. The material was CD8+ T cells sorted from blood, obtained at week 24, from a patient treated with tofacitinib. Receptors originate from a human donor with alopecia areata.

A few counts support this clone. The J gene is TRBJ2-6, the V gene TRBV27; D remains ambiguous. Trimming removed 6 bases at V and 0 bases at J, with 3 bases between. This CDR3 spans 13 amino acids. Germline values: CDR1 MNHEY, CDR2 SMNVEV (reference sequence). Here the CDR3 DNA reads TGTGCCAGCAGCCGCTCTGGGGCCAACGTCCTGACTTTC. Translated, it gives CASSRSGANVLTF.

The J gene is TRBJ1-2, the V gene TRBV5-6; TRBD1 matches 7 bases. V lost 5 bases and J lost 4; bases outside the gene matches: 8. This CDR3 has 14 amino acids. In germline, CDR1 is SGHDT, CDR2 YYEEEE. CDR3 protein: CASSTGQDVYGYTF. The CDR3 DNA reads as TGTGCCAGCAGTACCGGACAGGACGTCTATGGCTACACCTTC.

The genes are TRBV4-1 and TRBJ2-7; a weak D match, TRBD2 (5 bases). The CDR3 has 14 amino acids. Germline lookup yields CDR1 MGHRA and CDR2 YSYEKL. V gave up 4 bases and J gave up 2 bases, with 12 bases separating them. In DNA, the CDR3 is TGCGCCAGCAGCCCGCGGGTCCCGACCTACGAGCAGTACTTC. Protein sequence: CASSPRVPTYEQYF.

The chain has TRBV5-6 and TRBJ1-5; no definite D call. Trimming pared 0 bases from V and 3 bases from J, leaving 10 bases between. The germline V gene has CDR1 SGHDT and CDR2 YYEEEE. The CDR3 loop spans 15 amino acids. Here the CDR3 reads CASSLGGGLNQPQHF. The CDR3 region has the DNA TGTGCCAGCAGCTTGGGGGGAGGGCTCAATCAGCCCCAGCATTTT.

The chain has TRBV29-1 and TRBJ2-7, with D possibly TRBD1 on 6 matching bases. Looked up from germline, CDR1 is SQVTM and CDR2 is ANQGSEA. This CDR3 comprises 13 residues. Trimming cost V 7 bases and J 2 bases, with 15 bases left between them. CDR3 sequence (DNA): TGCAGCGCTGAGACCGGGACACCCTACGAGCAGTACTTC. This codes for CSAETGTPYEQYF.

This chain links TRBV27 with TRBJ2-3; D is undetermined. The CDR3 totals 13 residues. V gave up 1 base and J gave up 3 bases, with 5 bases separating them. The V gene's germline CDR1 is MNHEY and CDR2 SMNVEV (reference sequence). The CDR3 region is CASSLYMTDTQYF. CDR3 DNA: TGTGCCAGCAGTTTATACATGACAGATACGCAGTATTTT.

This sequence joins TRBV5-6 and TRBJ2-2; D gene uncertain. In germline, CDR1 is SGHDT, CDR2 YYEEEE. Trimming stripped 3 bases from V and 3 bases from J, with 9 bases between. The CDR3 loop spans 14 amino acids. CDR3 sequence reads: CASSWGTDTGELFF. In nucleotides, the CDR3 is TGTGCCAGCAGCTGGGGAACAGACACCGGGGAGCTGTTTTTT.

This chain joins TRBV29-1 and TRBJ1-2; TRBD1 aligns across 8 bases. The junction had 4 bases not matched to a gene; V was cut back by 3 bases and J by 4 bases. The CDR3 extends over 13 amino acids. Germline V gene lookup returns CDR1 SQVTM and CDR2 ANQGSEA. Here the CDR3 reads CSVDQGAIYGYTF. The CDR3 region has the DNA TGCAGCGTTGACCAGGGGGCGATCTATGGCTACACCTTC.

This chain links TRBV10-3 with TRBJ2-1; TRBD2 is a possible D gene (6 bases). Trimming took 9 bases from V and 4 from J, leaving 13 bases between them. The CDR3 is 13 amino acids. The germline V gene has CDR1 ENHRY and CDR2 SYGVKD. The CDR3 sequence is CAISRDSYNEQFF. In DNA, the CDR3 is TGTGCCATTAGCCGGGACTCTTACAATGAGCAGTTCTTC.

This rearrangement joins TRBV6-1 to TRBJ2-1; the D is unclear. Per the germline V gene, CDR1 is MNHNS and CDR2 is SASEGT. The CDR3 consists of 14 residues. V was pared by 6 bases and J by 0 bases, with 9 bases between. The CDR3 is CASSLASSYNEQFF. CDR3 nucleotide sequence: TGTGCCAGCAGCCTGGCAAGCTCCTACAATGAGCAGTTCTTC.